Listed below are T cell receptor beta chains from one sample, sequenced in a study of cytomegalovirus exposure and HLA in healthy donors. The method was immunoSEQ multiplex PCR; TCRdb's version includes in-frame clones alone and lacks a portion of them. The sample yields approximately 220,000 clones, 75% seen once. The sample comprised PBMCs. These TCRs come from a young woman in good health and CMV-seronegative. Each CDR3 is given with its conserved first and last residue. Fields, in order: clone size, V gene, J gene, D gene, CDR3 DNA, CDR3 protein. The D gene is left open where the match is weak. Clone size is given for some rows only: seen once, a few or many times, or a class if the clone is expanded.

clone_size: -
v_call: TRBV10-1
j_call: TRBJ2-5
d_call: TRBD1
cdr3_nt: TGCGCCAGCAGTCGGCAGGGGACAGGGGTAGAGACCCAGTACTTC
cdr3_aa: CASSRQGTGVETQYF

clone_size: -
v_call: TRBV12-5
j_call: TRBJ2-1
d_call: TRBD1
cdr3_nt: TGTGCTAGTGGTTTGGCCGGGACAGGGGACTACAATGAGCAGTTCTTC
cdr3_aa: CASGLAGTGDYNEQFF

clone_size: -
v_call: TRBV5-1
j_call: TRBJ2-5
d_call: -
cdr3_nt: TGCGCCAGCAGCTCCCGACTGGATCCAGAGACCCAGTACTTC
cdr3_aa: CASSSRLDPETQYF

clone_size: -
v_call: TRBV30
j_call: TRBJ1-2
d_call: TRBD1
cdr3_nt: TGTGCCTGGGGAAGGGACAGAGATAGCTACACCTTC
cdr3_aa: CAWGRDRDSYTF

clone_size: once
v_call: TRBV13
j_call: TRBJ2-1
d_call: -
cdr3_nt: TGTGCCAGCAGCTTAGCGGGCAATGAGCAGTTCTTC
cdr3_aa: CASSLAGNEQFF

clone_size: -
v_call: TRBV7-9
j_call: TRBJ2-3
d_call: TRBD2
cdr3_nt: TGTGCCAGCATCCACTCGGGGGGGCTGGGCACAGATACGCAGTATTTT
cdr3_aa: CASIHSGGLGTDTQYF

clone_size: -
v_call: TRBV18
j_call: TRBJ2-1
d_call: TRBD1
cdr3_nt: TGTGCCAGCTCACTCGGGACAGAGAATGAGCAGTTCTTC
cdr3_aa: CASSLGTENEQFF

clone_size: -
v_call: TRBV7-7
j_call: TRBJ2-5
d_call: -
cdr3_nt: TGTGCTAGCAGCTTAGGGGGGACAGAACAAGAGACCCAGTACTTC
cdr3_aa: CASSLGGTEQETQYF

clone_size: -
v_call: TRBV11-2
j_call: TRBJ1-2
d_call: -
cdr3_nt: TGTGCCAGCAGCTTAACAGGGAACAACTATGGCTACACCTTC
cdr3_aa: CASSLTGNNYGYTF

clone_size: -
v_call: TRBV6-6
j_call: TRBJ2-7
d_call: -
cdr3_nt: TGTGCCAGCAGTCCCCAAGGGGCAATGGGCGAGCAGTACTTC
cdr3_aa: CASSPQGAMGEQYF

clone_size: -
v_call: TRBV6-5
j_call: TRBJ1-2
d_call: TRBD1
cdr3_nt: TGTGCCAGCAGTTACATCGAGGGGGCCTATCGCTACACCTTC
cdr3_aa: CASSYIEGAYRYTF

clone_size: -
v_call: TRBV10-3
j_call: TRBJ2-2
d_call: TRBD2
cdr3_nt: TGTGCCATCAGGGGACTACCGTTGCCCGGGGAGCTGTTTTTT
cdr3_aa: CAIRGLPLPGELFF

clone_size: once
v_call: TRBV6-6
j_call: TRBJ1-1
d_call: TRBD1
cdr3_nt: TGTGCCAGCAGTTCTACAGGGGGGAGCACTGAAGCTTTCTTT
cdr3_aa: CASSSTGGSTEAFF

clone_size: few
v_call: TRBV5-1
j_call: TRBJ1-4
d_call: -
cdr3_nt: TGCGCCAGCAGCTTGATTAGCAGAAATGAAAAACTGTTTTTT
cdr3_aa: CASSLISRNEKLFF

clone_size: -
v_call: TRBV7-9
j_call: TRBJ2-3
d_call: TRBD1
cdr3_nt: TGTGCCAGCAGCCCCCAGGGGGTAGGGACAGATACGCAGTATTTT
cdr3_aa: CASSPQGVGTDTQYF

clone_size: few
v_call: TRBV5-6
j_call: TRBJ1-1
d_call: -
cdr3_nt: TGTGCCAGCAGCTTGGCGGGGGGGGGCACTGAAGCTTTCTTT
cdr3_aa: CASSLAGGGTEAFF

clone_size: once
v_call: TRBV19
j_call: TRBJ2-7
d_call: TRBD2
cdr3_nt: TGTGCCAGTAGTCTGGGACTAGCGGGAGGAAGACCCTACGAGCAGTACTTC
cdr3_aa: CASSLGLAGGRPYEQYF

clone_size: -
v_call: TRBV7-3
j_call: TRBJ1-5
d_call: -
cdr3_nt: TGTGCCAGCAGCTTGGGGCCGGGGGTTTATCAGCCCCAGCATTTT
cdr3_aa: CASSLGPGVYQPQHF

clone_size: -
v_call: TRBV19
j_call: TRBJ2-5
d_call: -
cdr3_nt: TGTGCCAGTAGTATCCGCGTGGGGCCCCAAGAGACCCAGTACTTC
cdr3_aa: CASSIRVGPQETQYF

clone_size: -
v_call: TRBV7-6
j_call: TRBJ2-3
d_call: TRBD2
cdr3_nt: TGTGCCAGCAGCGTGGGACTAGCGGGGGTTGAAGATACGCAGTATTTT
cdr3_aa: CASSVGLAGVEDTQYF

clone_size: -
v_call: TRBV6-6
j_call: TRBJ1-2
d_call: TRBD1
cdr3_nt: TGTGCCAGCAGTTACCAACAGGGGATGGGCAACTATGGCTACACCTTC
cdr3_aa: CASSYQQGMGNYGYTF

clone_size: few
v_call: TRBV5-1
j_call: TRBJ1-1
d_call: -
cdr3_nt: TGCGCCAGCAGCCCGGTCACCGGGGGAATGAACACTGAAGCTTTCTTT
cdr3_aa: CASSPVTGGMNTEAFF

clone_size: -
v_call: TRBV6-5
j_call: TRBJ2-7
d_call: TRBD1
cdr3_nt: TGTGCCAGCAGGGACAGGGGGTCCTACGAGCAGTACTTC
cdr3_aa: CASRDRGSYEQYF

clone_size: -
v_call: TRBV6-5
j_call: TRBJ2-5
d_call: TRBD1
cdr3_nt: TGTGCCAGCGAGGACAGGGGGCGAGAGACCCAGTACTTC
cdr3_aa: CASEDRGRETQYF

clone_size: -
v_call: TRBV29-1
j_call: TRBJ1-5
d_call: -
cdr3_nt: TGCAGCGTCCGGGGGGGGGCGGATCGCAATCAGCCCCAGCATTTT
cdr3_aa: CSVRGGADRNQPQHF

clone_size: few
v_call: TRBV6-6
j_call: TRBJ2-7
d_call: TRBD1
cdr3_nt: TGTGCCAGCAGTTACTCTTGGGACAGCTCCTACGAGCAGTACTTC
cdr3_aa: CASSYSWDSSYEQYF

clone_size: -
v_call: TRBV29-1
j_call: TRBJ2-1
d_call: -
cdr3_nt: TGCAGCGTTGAAGATCACCAGGGGCTCTACAATGAGCAGTTCTTC
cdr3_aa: CSVEDHQGLYNEQFF

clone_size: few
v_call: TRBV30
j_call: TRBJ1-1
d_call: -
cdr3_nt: TGTGCCTGGAGTCCTCAGGGTGGCCCTGAAGCTTTCTTT
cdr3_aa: CAWSPQGGPEAFF

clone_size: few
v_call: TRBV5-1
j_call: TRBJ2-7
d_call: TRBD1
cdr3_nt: TGCGCCAGCAGCTTTGGTGGGACAGGGGACTACGAGCAGTACTTC
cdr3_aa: CASSFGGTGDYEQYF

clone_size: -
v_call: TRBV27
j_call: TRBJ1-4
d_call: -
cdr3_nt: TGTGCCAGCAGTTCCTTAGGACTGAAACTGTTTTTT
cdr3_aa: CASSSLGLKLFF

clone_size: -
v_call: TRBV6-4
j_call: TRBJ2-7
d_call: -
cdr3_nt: TGTGCCAGCGGTCCAGAAGACTTTGCCTACGAGCAGTACTTC
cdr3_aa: CASGPEDFAYEQYF

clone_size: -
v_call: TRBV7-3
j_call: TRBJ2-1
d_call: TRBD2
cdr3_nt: TGTGCCAGCAGCTTAGGGGGGGGAGGGAACAATGAGCAGTTCTTC
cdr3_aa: CASSLGGGGNNEQFF

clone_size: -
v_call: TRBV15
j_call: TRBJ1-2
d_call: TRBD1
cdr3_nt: TGTGCCACCAGCAGAGACGGACAGGGTGTCTATGGCTACACCTTC
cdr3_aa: CATSRDGQGVYGYTF

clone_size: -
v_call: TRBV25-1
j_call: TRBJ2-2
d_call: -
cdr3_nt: TGTGCCAGCACTGCGTTGAGTGGTTTTATGGGGGAGCTGTTTTTT
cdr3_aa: CASTALSGFMGELFF

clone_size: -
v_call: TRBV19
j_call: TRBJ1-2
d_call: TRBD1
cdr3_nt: TGTGCCAGTAGTAGACAGGGGGAGCTCTATGGCTACACCTTC
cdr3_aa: CASSRQGELYGYTF

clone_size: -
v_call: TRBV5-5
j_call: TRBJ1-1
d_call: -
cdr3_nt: TGTGCCAGCAGCTTGCGGCAGGGCGACACTGAAGCTTTCTTT
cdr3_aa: CASSLRQGDTEAFF

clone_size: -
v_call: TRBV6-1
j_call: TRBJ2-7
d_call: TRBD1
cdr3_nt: TGTGCCAGCACCATCACACAGGGGGCGGCCGAGCAGTACTTC
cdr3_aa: CASTITQGAAEQYF

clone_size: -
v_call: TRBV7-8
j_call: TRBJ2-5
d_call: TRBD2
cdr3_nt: TGTGCCAGCAGCTTTGGGCTAGCGGGAGGCAGGGAGACCCAGTACTTC
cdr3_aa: CASSFGLAGGRETQYF

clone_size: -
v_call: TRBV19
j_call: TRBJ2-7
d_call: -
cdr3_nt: TGTGCCAGTAGTAGGGGACTGCTAACACCATACGAGCAGTACTTC
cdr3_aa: CASSRGLLTPYEQYF

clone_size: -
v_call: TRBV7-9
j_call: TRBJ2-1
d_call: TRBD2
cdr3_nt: TGTTCCAGCAGCGGAACTAGCGGGGGTTACAATGAGCAGTTCTTC
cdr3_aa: CSSSGTSGGYNEQFF

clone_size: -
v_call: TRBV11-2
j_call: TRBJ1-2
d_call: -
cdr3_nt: TGTGCCAGCAGCCCAAAAGGGGCGACAGTCTCGGAAGGCTACACCTTC
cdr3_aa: CASSPKGATVSEGYTF

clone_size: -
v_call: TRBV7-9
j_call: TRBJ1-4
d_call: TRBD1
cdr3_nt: TGTGCCGGGCTGACGACAGGGGGAAATGAAAAACTGTTTTTT
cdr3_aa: CAGLTTGGNEKLFF

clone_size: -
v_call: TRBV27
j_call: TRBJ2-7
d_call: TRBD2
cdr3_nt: TGTGCCAGCAGTTTACGGGGACTAGCAGCAACCTACGAGCAGTACTTC
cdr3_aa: CASSLRGLAATYEQYF

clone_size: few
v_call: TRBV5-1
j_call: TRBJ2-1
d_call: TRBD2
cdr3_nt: TGCGCCAGCAGCTTATACACTAGCGCGAGCGGCTACAATGAGCAGTTCTTC
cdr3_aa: CASSLYTSASGYNEQFF

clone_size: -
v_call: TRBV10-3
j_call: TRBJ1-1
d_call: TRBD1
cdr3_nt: TGTGCCATCGGACAGGGTAGGACTGAAGCTTTCTTT
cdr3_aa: CAIGQGRTEAFF

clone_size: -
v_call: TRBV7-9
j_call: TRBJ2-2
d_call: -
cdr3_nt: TGTTCCAGCAGCTTAGAACGGAGGGCCGGGGAGCTGTTTTTT
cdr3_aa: CSSSLERRAGELFF

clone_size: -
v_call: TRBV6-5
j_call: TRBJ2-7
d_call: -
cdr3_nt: TGTGCCAGCAGAGAAGACAACTCCTACGAGCAGTACTTC
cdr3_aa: CASREDNSYEQYF

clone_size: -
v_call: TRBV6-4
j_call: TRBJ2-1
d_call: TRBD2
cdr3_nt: TGTGCCAGCAGTCCAAATAGCGGGAGTGGCAATGAGCAGTTCTTC
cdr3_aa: CASSPNSGSGNEQFF